A single sample gave rise to the 3 T cell receptor beta chains below, sequenced in a study of cytomegalovirus exposure and HLA in healthy donors. Researchers ran the PCR with 60 Vbeta and 13 Jbeta primers. Some clones are missing from TCRdb's copy, which holds only in-frame ones; the method was immunoSEQ multiplex PCR. There are tens of thousands of clones in the sample; approximately 84% occur only once, and approximately 2.1% lies in the top ten. Sequenced: PBMCs. These receptors all come from a young man in good health and CMV-seronegative.

The chain combines TRBV28 with TRBJ2-7, with a weak D call TRBD1 (6 bases). Looked up from germline, CDR1 is MDHEN and CDR2 is SYDVKM. V lost 4 bases and J lost 3, with 16 bases in between. This CDR3 is built from 15 residues. The CDR3 spells CASSSPLDRFYEQYF. CDR3 sequence (DNA): TGTGCCAGCAGTTCACCCCTGGACAGATTCTACGAGCAGTACTTC.

Concerning this clone itself: Other DNA sequences in this sample translate to the same CDR3. V usage is TRBV5-6 and J usage is TRBJ2-5; D is undetermined. The CDR3 has 12 residues. The germline V gene encodes CDR1 SGHDT and CDR2 YYEEEE. With 2 bases removed from V and 4 bases from J, the gap between germline ends came to 6 bases. The CDR3 DNA is TGTGCCAGCAGCTTCGGTGTAGAGACCCAGTACTTC. Translation gives CASSFGVETQYF.

The V call is TRBV6-5, the J call TRBJ2-7; D possibly corresponds to TRBD1 (6 bases). The CDR3 is made up of 14 amino acids. Germline CDR1 MNHEY, CDR2 SVGAGI. V dropped 2 bases and J dropped 2 bases, with 10 bases sitting between them. CDR3 region: CASSYLGQTYEQYF. Here the CDR3 DNA reads TGTGCCAGCAGTTACCTAGGACAGACCTACGAGCAGTACTTC.